This T cell receptor beta chain was observed in a study of T cells in Graves' hyperthyroidism and ophthalmopathy. For the study at large: It was at initial diagnosis, before any treatment, that peripheral blood was collected. Study results and caveats: In the analysis, a 13 V-J model separated ophthalmopathy from stable hyperthyroidism. The model identified upcoming ophthalmopathy a median approximately six months ahead of onset.

Amplified TCR beta CDR3 regions came from RNA transcripts. Carried out on the TCR CDR3, a first-round RT-PCR used the HTBI primer set. TCRdb reanalysed the multiplex PCR reads using MiXCR and keeps one entry per CDR3 protein. Here the sample spans 340,000 or so distinct CDR3 sequences, roughly 21% being singletons. There are 14 residues in the CDR3. Unmatched junction bases numbered 5, after V lost 5 bases and J lost 7 bases. This clonotype was seen only a few times. Its target is not known. The source material was blood. The chain recombines TRBV12-3 or TRBV12-4 with TRBJ2-1; 10 positions agree with TRBD2. The TCR was taken from a woman aged 45-59 years with Graves' hyperthyroidism. CDR3 sequence: CASSLRTSGNEQFF. The DNA of the CDR3 is TGTGCCAGCAGTCTAAGGACTAGCGGAAATGAGCAGTTCTTC.